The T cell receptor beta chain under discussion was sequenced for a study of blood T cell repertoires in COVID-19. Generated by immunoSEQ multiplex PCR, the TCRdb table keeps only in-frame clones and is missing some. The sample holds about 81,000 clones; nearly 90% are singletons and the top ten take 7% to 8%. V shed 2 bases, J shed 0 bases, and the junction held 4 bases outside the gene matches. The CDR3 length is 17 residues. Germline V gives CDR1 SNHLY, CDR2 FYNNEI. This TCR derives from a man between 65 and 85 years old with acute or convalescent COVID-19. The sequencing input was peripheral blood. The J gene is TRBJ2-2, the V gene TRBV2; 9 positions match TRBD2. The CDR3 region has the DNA TGTGCCAGCAGTGAATATCTAGCGGGGACGAACACCGGGGAGCTGTTTTTT. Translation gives CASSEYLAGTNTGELFF.